Listed below are T cell receptor beta chains from one sample, sequenced in a study of technical replicates of blood from a few donors. TCRdb keeps only in-frame clones here, not all; method: immunoSEQ multiplex PCR. The repertoire has about 94,000 clones, about 95% of them found once; the top ten carry just over 0.2%. The sample comprised T cells isolated from PBMCs. All receptors derive from a human donor in good health. CDR3s include the opening cysteine and the closing phenylalanine or tryptophan. The D gene is left open where the match is weak. Size is stated for part of the rows, as once, few or many counts, or as a class when the clone is expanded.

D | J | V | length | size | CDR3 | DNA
TRBD2 | TRBJ2-1 | TRBV4-1 | 20 | - | CASSQGGLAGGLSSYNEQFF | TGCGCCAGCAGCCAAGGAGGACTAGCGGGAGGCCTGAGCTCCTACAATGAGCAGTTCTTC
- | TRBJ2-2 | TRBV29-1 | 14 | - | CSVVPPDNTGELFF | TGCAGCGTTGTACCGCCAGATAACACCGGGGAGCTGTTTTTT
TRBD2 | TRBJ2-1 | TRBV9 | 16 | - | CASSPRGGGSYNEQFF | TGTGCCAGCAGCCCACGGGGCGGGGGGTCTTACAATGAGCAGTTCTTC
TRBD1 | TRBJ1-1 | TRBV10-3 | 16 | - | CAATGQDPLNRAEAFF | TGTGCCGCAACGGGACAGGACCCTCTGAACAGGGCTGAAGCTTTCTTT
- | TRBJ2-5 | TRBV27 | 15 | once | CASSLGAGGGETQYF | TGTGCCAGCAGTTTGGGGGCAGGGGGAGGTGAGACCCAGTACTTC
- | TRBJ2-4 | TRBV2 | 14 | - | CASSKRLAENIQYF | TGTGCCAGCAGTAAGAGGCTAGCTGAAAACATTCAGTACTTC
- | TRBJ1-1 | TRBV19 | 15 | - | CASIHIGAGPPEAFF | TGTGCCAGTATTCACATAGGGGCCGGGCCTCCTGAAGCTTTCTTT
TRBD1 | TRBJ2-7 | TRBV28 | 13 | - | CASNNRDRGEQYF | TGTGCCAGCAACAACCGGGACAGGGGCGAGCAGTACTTC
TRBD1 | TRBJ1-1 | TRBV18 | 17 | - | CASSPKIFGTGNTEAFF | TGTGCCAGCTCACCAAAGATCTTCGGGACAGGGAACACTGAAGCTTTCTTT
- | TRBJ2-3 | TRBV6-4 | 14 | - | CASSDRGEADTQYF | TGTGCCAGCAGTGACAGGGGCGAAGCAGATACGCAGTATTTT
- | TRBJ1-5 | TRBV13 | 14 | - | CASSTGGGNQPQHF | TGTGCCAGCAGCACCGGAGGGGGCAATCAGCCCCAGCATTTT
TRBD2 | TRBJ2-7 | TRBV6-1 | 17 | once | CASSEGSIAGGSYEQYF | TGTGCCAGCAGTGAAGGGTCGATTGCGGGGGGTTCCTACGAGCAGTACTTC
- | TRBJ2-7 | TRBV6-5 | 13 | - | CASSYLRGYEQYF | TGTGCCAGCAGTTACCTCAGGGGTTACGAGCAGTACTTC
- | TRBJ2-7 | TRBV27 | 14 | - | CASSLLQGTYEQYF | TGTGCCAGCAGTTTATTGCAGGGGACCTACGAGCAGTACTTC
TRBD2 | TRBJ2-3 | TRBV7-7 | 18 | - | CASSSSGTSGIKGVTQYF | TGTGCCAGCAGCTCCTCAGGGACTAGCGGGATCAAGGGGGTTACGCAGTATTTT
- | TRBJ1-2 | TRBV5-6 | 12 | - | CASSLTNYGYTF | TGTGCCAGCAGCTTGACAAACTATGGCTACACCTTC
TRBD2 | TRBJ2-3 | TRBV4-1 | 17 | - | CASSQRGLAGGTDTQYF | TGCGCCAGCAGCCAAAGGGGACTAGCGGGGGGTACAGATACGCAGTATTTT
TRBD1 | TRBJ1-2 | TRBV5-1 | 14 | - | CASSPRQGTYGYTF | TGCGCCAGCAGCCCGCGACAGGGGACCTATGGCTACACCTTC
TRBD1 | TRBJ2-7 | TRBV11-2 | 15 | - | CASRVRQGVGYEQYF | TGTGCCAGCAGAGTTAGGCAGGGGGTGGGGTACGAGCAGTACTTC
- | TRBJ2-3 | TRBV7-8 | 13 | - | CASSLGPPDTQYF | TGTGCCAGCAGCTTGGGGCCTCCAGATACGCAGTATTTT
- | TRBJ2-2 | TRBV5-1 | 16 | - | CASSLARQGYTGELFF | TGCGCCAGCAGCTTGGCACGGCAGGGGTACACCGGGGAGCTGTTTTTT
- | TRBJ1-1 | TRBV4-1 | 12 | - | CASSPWGDEAFF | TGCGCCAGCAGCCCATGGGGAGATGAAGCTTTCTTT
- | TRBJ2-6 | TRBV30 | 16 | once | CAWGPSKISGANVLTF | TGTGCCTGGGGCCCTTCGAAAATATCTGGGGCCAACGTCCTGACTTTC
- | TRBJ1-2 | TRBV21-1 | 21 | - | CASSTEEVSPPEGGSNYGYTF | TGTGCCAGCAGCACCGAGGAAGTATCCCCGCCTGAGGGGGGGTCTAACTATGGCTACACCTTC
TRBD1 | TRBJ1-2 | TRBV5-1 | 17 | - | CASRGGPGTGANYGYTF | TGCGCCAGCAGGGGGGGTCCCGGGACAGGGGCCAACTATGGCTACACCTTC
TRBD1 | TRBJ1-2 | TRBV2 | 15 | - | CASSIETGGDYGYTF | TGTGCCAGCAGTATCGAGACAGGGGGTGACTATGGCTACACCTTC
- | TRBJ2-1 | TRBV11-2 | 15 | - | CASSKIVYSYNEQFF | TGTGCCAGCAGCAAAATAGTCTACTCCTACAATGAGCAGTTCTTC
- | TRBJ1-3 | TRBV11-3 | 14 | - | CASSLGGWENTIYF | TGTGCCAGCAGCTTAGGAGGTTGGGAGAACACCATATATTTT
TRBD1 | TRBJ1-2 | TRBV4-2 | 14 | once | CASSQPQGAYGYTF | TGTGCCAGCAGCCAACCACAGGGGGCCTATGGCTACACCTTC
- | TRBJ1-1 | TRBV29-1 | 16 | - | CSAGRGPGVKNTEAFF | TGCAGCGCCGGGCGGGGGCCCGGAGTGAAGAACACTGAAGCTTTCTTT
TRBD2 | TRBJ2-7 | TRBV2 | 12 | - | CASRGLGGEQYF | TGTGCCAGCAGAGGACTAGGAGGCGAGCAGTACTTC
- | TRBJ2-1 | TRBV9 | 14 | - | CASSVRLVGNEQFF | TGTGCCAGCAGCGTACGTCTAGTCGGCAATGAGCAGTTCTTC
TRBD2 | TRBJ2-5 | TRBV5-4 | 16 | - | CASSLGGTSGQETQYF | TGTGCCAGCAGCCTCGGGGGGACTAGCGGACAAGAGACCCAGTACTTC
TRBD2 | TRBJ2-1 | TRBV4-1 | 15 | - | CASSPTSGGYNEQFF | TGCGCCAGCAGCCCGACTAGCGGGGGTTACAATGAGCAGTTCTTC
TRBD1 | TRBJ1-1 | TRBV9 | 15 | few | CASSVGRGINTEAFF | TGTGCCAGCAGCGTAGGCAGGGGGATCAACACTGAAGCTTTCTTT
TRBD2 | TRBJ2-1 | TRBV5-1 | 16 | - | CASSLWSLAAYNEQFF | TGCGCCAGCAGCTTGTGGTCCCTAGCGGCTTACAATGAGCAGTTCTTC
TRBD1 | TRBJ1-1 | TRBV7-9 | 15 | - | CASSSGTGISTEAFF | TGTGCCAGCAGCTCTGGGACAGGAATAAGCACTGAAGCTTTCTTT
- | TRBJ2-1 | TRBV30 | 13 | - | CAWSVTVYNEQFF | TGTGCCTGGAGTGTAACAGTCTACAATGAGCAGTTCTTC
- | TRBJ1-3 | TRBV29-1 | 14 | - | CSVLGSSSGNTIYF | TGCAGCGTTCTCGGCTCTAGCTCTGGAAACACCATATATTTT
TRBD2 | TRBJ2-6 | TRBV13 | 17 | - | CASSPGTSGTGANVLTF | TGTGCCAGCAGCCCCGGGACTAGCGGGACCGGGGCCAACGTCCTGACTTTC
- | TRBJ1-3 | TRBV5-4 | 14 | - | CASSSIDSGNTIYF | TGTGCCAGCAGCTCTATCGACTCTGGAAACACCATATATTTT
- | TRBJ2-7 | TRBV5-1 | 15 | - | CASRLEGDPSYEQYF | TGCGCCAGCAGATTGGAGGGGGACCCTTCCTACGAGCAGTACTTC
TRBD1 | TRBJ2-7 | TRBV5-1 | 15 | - | CASSWTGTGVWEQYF | TGCGCCAGCAGCTGGACCGGGACAGGGGTATGGGAGCAGTACTTC
- | TRBJ2-7 | TRBV19 | 13 | once | CASSDRLSYEQYF | TGTGCCAGTAGCGACAGGTTGTCCTACGAGCAGTACTTC
TRBD1 | TRBJ1-1 | TRBV6-5 | 15 | - | CASSRDRGKTTEAFF | TGTGCCAGCAGTCGGGACAGGGGGAAAACTACTGAAGCTTTCTTT
TRBD2 | TRBJ2-3 | TRBV27 | 15 | - | CASSLSSGAPDTQYF | TGTGCCAGCAGTTTATCCAGCGGGGCACCAGATACGCAGTATTTT
- | TRBJ1-5 | TRBV7-9 | 14 | - | CASSARGGDQPQHF | TGTGCCAGCAGCGCCCGAGGGGGGGACCAGCCCCAGCATTTT
- | TRBJ2-1 | TRBV11-2 | 16 | - | CASSLELAGTVNEQFF | TGTGCCAGCAGCTTAGAACTGGCGGGAACAGTCAATGAGCAGTTCTTC
- | TRBJ2-5 | TRBV5-4 | 14 | - | CASSVGTYQETQYF | TGTGCCAGCAGCGTAGGGACTTACCAAGAGACCCAGTACTTC
TRBD1 | TRBJ1-5 | TRBV6-1 | 15 | - | CASSEVDRAYQPQHF | TGTGCCAGCAGTGAAGTGGACAGGGCGTATCAGCCCCAGCATTTT
- | TRBJ2-2 | TRBV7-8 | 15 | - | CASSFSHRDTGELFF | TGTGCCAGCAGCTTTAGCCACAGGGATACCGGGGAGCTGTTTTTT
- | TRBJ2-7 | TRBV11-2 | 15 | few | CASTFGGLPRDEQYF | TGTGCCAGCACCTTCGGCGGCCTCCCGAGGGACGAGCAGTACTTC
- | TRBJ2-7 | TRBV27 | 14 | - | CASRTRDTFYEQYF | TGTGCCAGCAGGACCCGGGACACGTTCTACGAGCAGTACTTC
TRBD1 | TRBJ2-7 | TRBV11-1 | 12 | - | CASTETGTEQYF | TGTGCCAGCACCGAGACAGGGACCGAGCAGTACTTC
- | TRBJ1-4 | TRBV28 | 14 | - | CASSLWHRGEKLFF | TGTGCCAGCAGTTTGTGGCACCGTGGCGAAAAACTGTTTTTT
- | TRBJ2-5 | TRBV30 | 12 | - | CAWSYGQETQYF | TGTGCCTGGAGTTATGGTCAGGAGACCCAGTACTTC
TRBD1 | TRBJ1-5 | TRBV9 | 18 | - | CASSANPDDRDAKQPQHF | TGTGCCAGCAGCGCAAATCCAGACGACAGGGATGCAAAACAGCCCCAGCATTTT
- | TRBJ2-1 | TRBV5-1 | 17 | - | CASSPLQSGSSYNEQFF | TGCGCCAGCAGCCCGCTGCAGTCAGGAAGCTCCTACAATGAGCAGTTCTTC
TRBD1 | TRBJ1-1 | TRBV30 | 13 | - | CAWSGQGNTEAFF | TGTGCCTGGAGCGGACAGGGGAACACTGAAGCTTTCTTT